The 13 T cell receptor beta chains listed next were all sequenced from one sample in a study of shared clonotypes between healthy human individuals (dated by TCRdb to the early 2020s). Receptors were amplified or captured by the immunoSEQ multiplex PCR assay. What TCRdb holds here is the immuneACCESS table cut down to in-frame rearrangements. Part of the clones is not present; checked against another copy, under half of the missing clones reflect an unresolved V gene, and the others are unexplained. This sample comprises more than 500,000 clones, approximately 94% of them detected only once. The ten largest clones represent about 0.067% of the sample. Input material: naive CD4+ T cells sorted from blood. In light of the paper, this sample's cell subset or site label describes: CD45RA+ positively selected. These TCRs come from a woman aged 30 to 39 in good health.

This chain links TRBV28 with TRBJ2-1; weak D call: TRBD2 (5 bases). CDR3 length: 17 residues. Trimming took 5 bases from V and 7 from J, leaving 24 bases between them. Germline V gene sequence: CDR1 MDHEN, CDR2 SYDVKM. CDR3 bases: TGTGCCAGCAGTCCCATTCGGCTAGCCCAGAGGGTAAATGAGCAGTTCTTC. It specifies CASSPIRLAQRVNEQFF.

Here the CDR3 reads CASRVPGARNEQFF. The CDR3 DNA is TGTGCCAGCAGAGTACCGGGGGCGCGTAATGAGCAGTTCTTC. V usage is TRBV6-1 and J usage is TRBJ2-1; D tentatively fits TRBD1 or TRBD2 (6 bases each). Germline V gives CDR1 MNHNS, CDR2 SASEGT. Trimming cost V 6 bases and J 7 bases, with 16 bases left between them. The CDR3 consists of 14 residues.

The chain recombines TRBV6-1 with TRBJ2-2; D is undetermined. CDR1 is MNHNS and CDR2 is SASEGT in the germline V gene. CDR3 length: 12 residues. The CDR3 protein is CAYGRSGGELFF. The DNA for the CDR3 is TGTGCTTACGGACGGTCGGGCGGGGAGCTGTTTTTT.

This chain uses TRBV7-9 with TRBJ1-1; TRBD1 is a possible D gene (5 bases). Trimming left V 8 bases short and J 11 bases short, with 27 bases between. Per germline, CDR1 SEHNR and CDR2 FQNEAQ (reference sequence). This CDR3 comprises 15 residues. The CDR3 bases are TGTGCCAGCCATAACTGGAATAGGGAGGGGTTAGTTGCTTTCTTT. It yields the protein CASHNWNREGLVAFF.

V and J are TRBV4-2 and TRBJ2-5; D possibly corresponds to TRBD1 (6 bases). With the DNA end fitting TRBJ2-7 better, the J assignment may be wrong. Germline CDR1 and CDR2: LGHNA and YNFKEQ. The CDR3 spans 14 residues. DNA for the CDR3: TGTGCCAGCAGCCGATGGGACATCGGCTACGAGCAGTACTTC. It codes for CASSRWDIGYEQYF.

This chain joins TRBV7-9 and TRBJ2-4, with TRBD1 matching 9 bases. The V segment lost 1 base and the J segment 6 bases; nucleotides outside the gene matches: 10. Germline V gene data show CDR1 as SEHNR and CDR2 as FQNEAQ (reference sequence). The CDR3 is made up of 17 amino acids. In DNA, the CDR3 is TGTGCCAGCAGCTTAGTCCCTAACAGGGGGCGTTTAAACATTCAGTACTTC. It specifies CASSLVPNRGRLNIQYF.

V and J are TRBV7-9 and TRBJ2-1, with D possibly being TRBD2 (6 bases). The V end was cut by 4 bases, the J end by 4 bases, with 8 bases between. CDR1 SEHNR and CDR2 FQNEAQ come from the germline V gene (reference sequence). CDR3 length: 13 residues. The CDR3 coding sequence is TGTGCCAGCAGCTCGGGACTTTACAATGAGCAGTTCTTC. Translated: CASSSGLYNEQFF.

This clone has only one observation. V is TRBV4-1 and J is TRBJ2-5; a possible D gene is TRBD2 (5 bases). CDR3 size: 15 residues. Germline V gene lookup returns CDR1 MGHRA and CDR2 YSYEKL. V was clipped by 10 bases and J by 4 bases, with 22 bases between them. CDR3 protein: CATRATFRRGETQYF. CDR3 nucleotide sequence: TGCGCCACCCGGGCCACTTTTAGACGGGGAGAGACCCAGTACTTC.

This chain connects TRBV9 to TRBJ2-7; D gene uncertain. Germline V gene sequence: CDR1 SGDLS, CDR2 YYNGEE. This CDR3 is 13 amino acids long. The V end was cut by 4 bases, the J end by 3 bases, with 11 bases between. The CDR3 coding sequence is TGTGCCAGCAGCCCAAGAACCGGCTACGAGCAGTACTTC. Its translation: CASSPRTGYEQYF.

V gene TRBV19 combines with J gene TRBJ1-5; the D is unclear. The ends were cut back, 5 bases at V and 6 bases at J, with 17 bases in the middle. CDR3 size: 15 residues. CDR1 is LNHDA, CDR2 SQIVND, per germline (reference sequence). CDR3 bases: TGTGCCAGTAGTCTTGTAGTGGTAGGGTCTCAGCCCCAGCATTTT. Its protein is CASSLVVVGSQPQHF.

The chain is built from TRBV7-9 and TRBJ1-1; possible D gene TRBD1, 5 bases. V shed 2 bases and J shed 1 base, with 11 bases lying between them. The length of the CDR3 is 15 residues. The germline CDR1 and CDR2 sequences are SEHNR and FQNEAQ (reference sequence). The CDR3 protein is CASSLSGGTNTEAFF. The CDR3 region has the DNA TGTGCCAGCAGCTTAAGTGGGGGGACGAACACTGAAGCTTTCTTT.

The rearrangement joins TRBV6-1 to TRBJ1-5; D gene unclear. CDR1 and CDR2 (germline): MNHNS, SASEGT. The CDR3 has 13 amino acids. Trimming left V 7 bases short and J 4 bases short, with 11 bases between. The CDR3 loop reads CASTLPPNQPQHF. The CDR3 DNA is TGTGCCAGCACGTTGCCTCCAAATCAGCCCCAGCATTTT.

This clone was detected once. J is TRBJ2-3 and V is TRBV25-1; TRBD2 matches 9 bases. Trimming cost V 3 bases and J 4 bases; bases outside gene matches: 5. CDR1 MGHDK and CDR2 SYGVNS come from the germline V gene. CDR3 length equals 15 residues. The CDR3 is CASSDGTSSSDTQYF. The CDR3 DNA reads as TGTGCCAGCAGTGACGGGACTAGCAGTTCAGATACGCAGTATTTT.